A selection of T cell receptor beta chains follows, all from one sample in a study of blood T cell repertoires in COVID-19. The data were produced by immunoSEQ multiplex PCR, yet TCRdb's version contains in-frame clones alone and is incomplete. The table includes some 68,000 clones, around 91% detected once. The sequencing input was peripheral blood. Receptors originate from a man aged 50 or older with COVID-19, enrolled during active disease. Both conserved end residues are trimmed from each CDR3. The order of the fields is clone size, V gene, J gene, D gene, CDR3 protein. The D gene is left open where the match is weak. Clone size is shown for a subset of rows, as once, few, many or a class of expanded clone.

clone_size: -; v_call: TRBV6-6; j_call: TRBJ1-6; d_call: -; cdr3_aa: ASTKDRTAYNSPLH
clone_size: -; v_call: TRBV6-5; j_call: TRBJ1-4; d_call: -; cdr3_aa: ASSYMGGMGEKLF
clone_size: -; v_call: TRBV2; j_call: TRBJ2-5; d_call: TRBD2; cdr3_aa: ASSPGTSVETQY
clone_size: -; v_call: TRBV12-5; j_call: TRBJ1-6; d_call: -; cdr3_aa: ASGDNSYNSPLH
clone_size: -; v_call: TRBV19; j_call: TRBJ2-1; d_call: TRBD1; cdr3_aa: ASSDRGPSSYNEQF
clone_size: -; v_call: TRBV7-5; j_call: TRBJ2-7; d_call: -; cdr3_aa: VRGQVVSYEQY
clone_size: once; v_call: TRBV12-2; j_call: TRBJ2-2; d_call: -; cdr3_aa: ASRPKQGAWYTGELF
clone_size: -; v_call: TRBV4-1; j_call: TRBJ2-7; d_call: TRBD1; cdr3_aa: ASSHPSGTGSYEQY
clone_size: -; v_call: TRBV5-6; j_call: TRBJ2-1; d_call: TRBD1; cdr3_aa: ASSFPTGDNEQF
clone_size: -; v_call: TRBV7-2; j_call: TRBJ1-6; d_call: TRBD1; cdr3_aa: ASSARTGEGSPLH
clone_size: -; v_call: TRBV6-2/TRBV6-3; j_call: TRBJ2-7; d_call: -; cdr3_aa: ASSSPRLVRSGEQY
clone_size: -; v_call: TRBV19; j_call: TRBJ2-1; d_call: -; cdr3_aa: ASSPLGVARRNEQF
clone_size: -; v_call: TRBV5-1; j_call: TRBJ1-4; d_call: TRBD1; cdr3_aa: ASSLAPGGGLTNEKLF
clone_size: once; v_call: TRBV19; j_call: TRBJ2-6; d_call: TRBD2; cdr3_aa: ASSILAGVAGANVLT
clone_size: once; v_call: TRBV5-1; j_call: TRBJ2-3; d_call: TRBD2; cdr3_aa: ASSYKGLAGVGTDTQY